A selection of T cell receptor beta chains follows, all from one sample in a study of T cell repertoires in cytomegalovirus infection. From the reads, TCRdb called clonotypes with MiXCR, one entry per CDR3 protein. This repertoire shows over 300,000 distinct CDR3 sequences, 9.5% found once; its top ten account for roughly 4%. The sample comprised PBMCs. These TCRs come from a human donor in good health (CMV status not recorded). Some clones in this sample may be carry-over from other donors' samples. CDR3s include the opening cysteine and the closing phenylalanine or tryptophan. Each record gives: D gene, J gene, V gene, clone size, CDR3 DNA, CDR3 protein. A D gene is named only where the DNA matches it firmly. Expanded clones are given a class, and other clones once, few, many or no size at all.

>NA|TRBJ2-3|TRBV12-3/TRBV12-4|few
TGTGCCAGCATCACTCTGGGCAGCCCCAGGGCAGATACGCAGTATTTT
CASITLGSPRADTQYF
>TRBD1|TRBJ1-4|TRBV7-2|few
TGTGCCAGCAGCGCGGACAGGGGGGTTGGGGAAAAACTGTTTTTT
CASSADRGVGEKLFF
>TRBD2|TRBJ2-3|TRBV20-1|few
TGCAGTGCGGGAGAGGGGCGGGAGATAGATACGCAGTATTTT
CSAGEGREIDTQYF
>TRBD2|TRBJ2-4|TRBV7-2|NA
TGTGCCAGCAGCTCCTCGGGGGCGGGGGGGGACATTCAGTACTTC
CASSSSGAGGDIQYF
>NA|TRBJ2-1|TRBV18|many
TGTGCCAGCTCACCTGGACGGAATTACAATGAGCAGTTCTTC
CASSPGRNYNEQFF
>NA|TRBJ1-2|TRBV7-2|many
TGTGCCAGCAGCCCCGGGACCTATGGCTACACCTTC
CASSPGTYGYTF
>NA|TRBJ2-7|TRBV20-1|few
TGCAGTGCTAGAGAATGGCAAAGCTACGAGCAGTACTTC
CSAREWQSYEQYF
>NA|TRBJ1-2|TRBV5-1|few
TGCGCCAGCAGCTTAGGACAGAATATTAACTATGGCTACACCTTC
CASSLGQNINYGYTF
>NA|TRBJ2-2|TRBV14|many
TGTGCCAGCAGCCAAGGGTTTCGAGGATTGAACACCGGGGAGCTGTTTTTT
CASSQGFRGLNTGELFF
>NA|TRBJ2-1|TRBV7-7|few
TGTGCCAGCAGCTTATACGGGGGGCCGGCCAATGAGCAGTTCTTC
CASSLYGGPANEQFF
>NA|TRBJ2-3|TRBV4-1|NA
TGCGCCAGCAGCCAAGATCGTATCCCCCAAGATACGCAGTTTTTT
CASSQDRIPQDTQFF
>TRBD1|TRBJ1-1|TRBV12-3/TRBV12-4|many
TGTGCCAGCAGTTTAATAGGGGGCCTGGGGATCACTGAAGCTTTCTTT
CASSLIGGLGITEAFF
>TRBD1|TRBJ1-2|TRBV29-1|few
TGCAGCGCTAACATGGGACAGGGGGCTGGCTACACCTTC
CSANMGQGAGYTF
>TRBD1|TRBJ1-1|TRBV4-2|NA
TGTGCCAGCAGCCGACAGAGAACAGGGGGCTGGCTCACTGAAGCTTTCTTT
CASSRQRTGGWLTEAFF
>NA|TRBJ2-5|TRBV6-1|few
TGTGCCAGCAGTCAGACAGGAGGTACGACCCAGTACTTC
CASSQTGGTTQYF
>NA|TRBJ2-7|TRBV6-5|NA
TGTGCCAGCACGTTGAGGGGACCTCTAGACTTC
CASTLRGPLDF
>NA|TRBJ2-1|TRBV10-1|few
TGCGCCAGCAGTGAGTCTAGGCTAGTGCACAATGAGCAGTTCTTC
CASSESRLVHNEQFF
>TRBD2|TRBJ2-2|TRBV7-2|few
TGTGCCAGCAGCTCTAGCGGGGGGGCGTACACCGGGGAGCTGTTTTTT
CASSSSGGAYTGELFF
>NA|TRBJ1-5|TRBV25-1|NA
TGTGCCAGCAGTGCAGGTGGGGACCAGCCCCAGCATTTT
CASSAGGDQPQHF
>NA|TRBJ2-5|TRBV7-2|many
TGTGCCAGCAGCTTAGAGCCCTGGCTACAACGGGAGACCCAGTACTTC
CASSLEPWLQRETQYF
>TRBD2|TRBJ2-1|TRBV20-1|NA
TGCAGTGCTCATAGCGGGAGCCCCTACAATGAGCAGTTCTTC
CSAHSGSPYNEQFF
>TRBD1|TRBJ1-3|TRBV12-3/TRBV12-4|many
TGTGCCAGCAGTTCGGACAGGGGAACTGGAAACACCATATATTTT
CASSSDRGTGNTIYF
>TRBD1|TRBJ1-1|TRBV24-1|few
TGTGCCACCAGTGATGGGACAGGGGACCCGAACACTGAAGCTTTCTTT
CATSDGTGDPNTEAFF
>NA|TRBJ2-1|TRBV28|few
TGTGCCAGCAGCCCGCCCCTCCCTTCCTACAATGAGCAGTTCTTC
CASSPPLPSYNEQFF
>NA|TRBJ2-1|TRBV6-1|NA
TGTGCCAGCAGTTACGGGGCCAGCGCGACACGGAATGAGCAGTTCTTC
CASSYGASATRNEQFF
>TRBD1|TRBJ1-2|TRBV29-1|few
TGCAGCGTGATTCCGACAGGGAAGTTTGAGGGCTACACCTTC
CSVIPTGKFEGYTF
>NA|TRBJ1-2|TRBV28|NA
TGTGCCAGCAGTTCCACAGGGCCGCAGAGGGCTAACTATGGCTACACCTTC
CASSSTGPQRANYGYTF
>NA|TRBJ1-4|TRBV7-2|many
TGTGCCAGCAGCTCCGGACCGAGAAATGAAAAACTGTTTTTT
CASSSGPRNEKLFF
>TRBD2|TRBJ2-3|TRBV7-2|many
TGTGCCAGCAGCTTAGCCCCTATGGTAGCGGGGACAGATACGCAGTATTTT
CASSLAPMVAGTDTQYF
>TRBD1|TRBJ2-1|TRBV2|many
TGTGCCAGCAGAGGGGACAGGTCATACAATGAGCAGTTCTTC
CASRGDRSYNEQFF
>NA|TRBJ2-5|TRBV7-2|many
TGTGCCAGCAGCTTAGTTTTGTTCCTAGAGACCCAGTACTTC
CASSLVLFLETQYF
>NA|TRBJ1-1|TRBV7-6|NA
TGTGCCAGCAGCTTAGGACCCGCGGGGAGTGAAGCTTTCTTT
CASSLGPAGSEAFF
>TRBD1|TRBJ2-6|TRBV7-6|many
TGTGCCAGCAGCCGATACCAGACAGGGGCGGGAGGGGCCAACGTCCTGACTTTC
CASSRYQTGAGGANVLTF
>TRBD2|TRBJ2-1|TRBV7-8|many
TGTGCCAGCACCGAACCGGGACTAGCGGCTCCGCGGAACAATGAGCAGTTCTTC
CASTEPGLAAPRNNEQFF
>NA|TRBJ1-1|TRBV4-1|many
TGCGCCAGCAGCCAAATGACCCAGAACACTGAAGCTTTCTTT
CASSQMTQNTEAFF
>NA|TRBJ2-3|TRBV20-1|many
TGCAGTGCTAGAGAATTCGGAGGGAGGGGTATAGGGGGAGGGACGCAGTATTTT
CSAREFGGRGIGGGTQYF
>TRBD2|TRBJ2-3|TRBV29-1|NA
TGCAGCGTTGAAGGAGGCGTTGCGGGGGTGAGCACAGATACGCAGTATTTT
CSVEGGVAGVSTDTQYF
>NA|TRBJ1-6|TRBV4-1|few
TGCGCCAGCAGCCAAGATGGGTTTGACAGGATCGGATCACCCCTCCACTTT
CASSQDGFDRIGSPLHF
>NA|TRBJ1-1|TRBV28|NA
TGTGCCAGCAGTCTATCCCGGTTGTGGAACACTGAAGCTTTCTTT
CASSLSRLWNTEAFF
>TRBD1|TRBJ1-6|TRBV20-1|NA
TGCAGTGCTAGAGGGAACAGGGGGCGGGATTCACCCCTCCACTTT
CSARGNRGRDSPLHF
>NA|TRBJ1-2|TRBV27|few
TGTGCCAGCAGTCAGTACCGCTCCTATGGCTACACCTTC
CASSQYRSYGYTF
>TRBD2|TRBJ2-7|TRBV5-4|NA
TGTGCCAGCAGCCCCGACGGGACTAGCGCGCTTTACGAGCAGTACTTC
CASSPDGTSALYEQYF
>TRBD2|TRBJ2-1|TRBV7-2|many
TGTGCCAGCAGCTTAGCCCGGACTAGCGAGGGGGATGAGCAGTTCTTC
CASSLARTSEGDEQFF
>NA|TRBJ1-2|TRBV7-9|NA
TGTGCCAGCAGCTTAGCGGCGGCTAACTATGGCTACACCTTC
CASSLAAANYGYTF
>NA|TRBJ1-5|TRBV7-2|many
TGTGCCAGCAGCTTACAACAGGGTCAAGGTCAGCCCCAGCATTTT
CASSLQQGQGQPQHF
>TRBD2|TRBJ2-5|TRBV4-2|many
TGTGCCAGCAGCCAAGGAACTAGCGAGGGGACCCAGTACTTC
CASSQGTSEGTQYF